Listed here is a single TCR beta chain. The data were taken from a study of blood T cell repertoires in COVID-19. Study background: Researchers got acute and convalescent COVID-19 samples from the United States, Italy and Spain. The cDNA or gDNA used as material had been derived from T cells, B-cell-depleted T cells, or PBMCs.

Original processing notes: The authors estimated nucleated cell counts from reference gene primer amplification. Sequencing used immunoSEQ multiplex PCR; TCRdb keeps in-frame clones, though not all of them. The V and J calls and the clone size are those of that table, but D and trimming were determined from the DNA. Here the sample spans tens of thousands of clones, around 76% being singletons. CDR1 and CDR2 from the germline V gene are ENHRY and SYGVKD. V dropped 7 bases and J dropped 3 bases, with 9 bases sitting between them. CDR3 length: 12 residues. Material for sequencing was peripheral blood. The V and J genes are TRBV10-3 and TRBJ1-2; unclear D gene. The sequence derives from a woman aged 60 to 75 with acute or convalescent COVID-19. CDR3 in amino acids: CAITTEDYGYTF. The CDR3, as DNA: TGTGCCATCACCACAGAAGACTATGGCTACACCTTC.